Listed below are T cell receptor beta chains from one sample, sequenced in a study of control samples from healthy donors and cancer patients. Generated by immunoSEQ multiplex PCR, the TCRdb table keeps only in-frame clones and is missing some. The sample carries about 51,000 clones, 85% to 90% recorded once. The specimen sequenced was PBMCs. Receptors were obtained from a man aged 45-65 years with head and neck cancer. Both conserved end residues are part of each CDR3. The D gene is left open where the match is weak. Rows give clone size only sometimes, using once, few, many, or a class for an expanded clone.

D gene,J gene,V gene,clone size,CDR3 DNA,CDR3 protein
NA,TRBJ2-1,TRBV6-5,NA,TGTGCCAGCAGTTACCCCGCATTTGGTGAGCAGTTCTTC,CASSYPAFGEQFF
NA,TRBJ1-5,TRBV9,NA,TGTGCCAGCAGCCCCCAGGTGGGGGATCAGCCCCAGCATTTT,CASSPQVGDQPQHF
TRBD1,TRBJ2-7,TRBV2,NA,TGTGCCAGCAGTGCCAGGGGGCGCGTGGCCTACGAGCAGTACTTC,CASSARGRVAYEQYF
NA,TRBJ2-5,TRBV7-9,NA,TGTGCCAGCAGCTACAGGGAGACCCAGTACTTC,CASSYRETQYF
TRBD1,TRBJ1-5,TRBV15,NA,TGTGCCACCAGCACAGGGGGAAGGGTAAAGCCCCAGCATTTT,CATSTGGRVKPQHF
NA,TRBJ2-1,TRBV7-8,NA,TGTGCCAGCAGCTTAAAATTCCTCCGGGACAAGGCCTACAATGAGCAGTTCTTC,CASSLKFLRDKAYNEQFF
NA,TRBJ1-5,TRBV30,NA,TGTGCCTGGAGTGTGCAGGAGAATCAGCCCCAGCATTTT,CAWSVQENQPQHF
TRBD1,TRBJ1-1,TRBV25-1,NA,TGTGCCAGCGGTCCGGGACAGGGTAACACTGAAGCTTTCTTT,CASGPGQGNTEAFF
TRBD1,TRBJ2-5,TRBV3-1/TRBV3-2,few,TGTGCCAGCAGCCGGCGGGAGGACAGGGGGGAGACCCAGTACTTC,CASSRREDRGETQYF
NA,TRBJ2-5,TRBV18,NA,TGTGCCAGCTCACCACCTGGTGGACTCCAAGAGACCCAGTACTTC,CASSPPGGLQETQYF
TRBD2,TRBJ2-1,TRBV5-1,NA,TGCGCCAGCAGCTTCGACGTTGGAGCGGGACCGAATGAGCAGTTCTTC,CASSFDVGAGPNEQFF
TRBD1,TRBJ2-7,TRBV5-6,NA,TGTGCCAGCAGCCCGGGACAGGGGTTCGAGCAGTACTTC,CASSPGQGFEQYF
NA,TRBJ2-2,TRBV11-3,NA,TGTGCCAGCAGCTTAGGGGGGCAGTACACCGGGGAGCTGTTTTTT,CASSLGGQYTGELFF
NA,TRBJ1-6,TRBV30,NA,TGTGCCTGGAGCAACGGAGGAAATTCACCCCTCCACTTT,CAWSNGGNSPLHF
TRBD1,TRBJ1-2,TRBV4-1,NA,TGCGCCAGCAGCCAGGGACAGGGGCTCGGCTATGGCTACACCTTC,CASSQGQGLGYGYTF
TRBD1,TRBJ2-1,TRBV19,NA,TGTGCCAGTAGTATCAACAGGGGTTTGGATGAGCAGTTCTTC,CASSINRGLDEQFF
TRBD2,TRBJ2-1,TRBV7-9,NA,TGTGCCAGCAGCTTAGGGTTACGGGAGGGTGAGCAGTTCTTC,CASSLGLREGEQFF
NA,TRBJ1-5,TRBV2,NA,TGTGCCAGCAGTGCCAACAGACCTAGCAATCAGCCCCAGCATTTT,CASSANRPSNQPQHF